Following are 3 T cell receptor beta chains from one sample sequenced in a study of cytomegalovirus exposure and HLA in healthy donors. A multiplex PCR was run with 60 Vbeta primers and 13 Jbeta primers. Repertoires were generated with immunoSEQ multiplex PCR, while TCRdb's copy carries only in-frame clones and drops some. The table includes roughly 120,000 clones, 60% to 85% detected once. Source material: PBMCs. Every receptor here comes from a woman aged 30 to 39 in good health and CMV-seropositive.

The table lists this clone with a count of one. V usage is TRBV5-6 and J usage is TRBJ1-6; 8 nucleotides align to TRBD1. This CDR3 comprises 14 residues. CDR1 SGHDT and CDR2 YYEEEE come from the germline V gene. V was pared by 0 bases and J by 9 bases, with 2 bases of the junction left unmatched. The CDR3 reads CASSLGQGSSPLHF. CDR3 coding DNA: TGTGCCAGCAGCTTGGGACAGGGGTCTTCACCCCTCCACTTT.

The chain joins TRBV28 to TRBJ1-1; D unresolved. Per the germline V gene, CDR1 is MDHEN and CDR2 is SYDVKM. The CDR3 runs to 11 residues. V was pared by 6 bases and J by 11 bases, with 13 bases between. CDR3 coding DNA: TGTGCCAGCAGGGGTTCGGCCGGGGCTTTCTTT. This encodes CASRGSAGAFF.

CDR3: CAISEAGGFYGYTF. The CDR3 nucleotides read TGTGCCATCAGTGAGGCAGGGGGGTTCTATGGCTACACCTTC. V and J are TRBV10-3 and TRBJ1-2; 7 nucleotides agree with TRBD1. The CDR3 sequence is 14 residues long. V lost 2 bases and J lost 4; bases outside the gene matches: 4. The germline gives CDR1 ENHRY, CDR2 SYGVKD.